The sequence of this T cell receptor beta chain was determined in a study of T cell responses to AZD1222 COVID-19 vaccine. Study results and limitations: Without day 14 samples, only post-peak T cell repertoires were studied. The number of AZD1222 recipients seropositive at baseline was only five or six. Across spike, vaccine-associated CD4 TCRs were found, dominant at 160-218 and 743-854. The donors showed a predominance of white British ancestry and of females, with possible underestimation of clonal diversity.

Data came from immunoSEQ multiplex PCR; TCRdb stores just in-frame clones and leaves some out. The sample comprises 120,000 or so clones, approximately 85% of which are singletons, and 18% rests with the top ten. The CDR3 runs to 12 residues. Worth noting for this clone: The antigen is not known. The junction departs from the called germline gene at one end, perhaps through a read error.

The V gene is TRBV12-3 or TRBV12-4, the J gene TRBJ2-1; D remains ambiguous. This receptor was taken from an adult in good health. This specimen was peripheral blood, taken on day 0 of MenACWY control vaccination. The CDR3 region has the DNA TGTGCCAGCAGTCTCCTGTCCGGGTCGTCGGTCTTC. This gives the protein CASSLLSGSSVF.